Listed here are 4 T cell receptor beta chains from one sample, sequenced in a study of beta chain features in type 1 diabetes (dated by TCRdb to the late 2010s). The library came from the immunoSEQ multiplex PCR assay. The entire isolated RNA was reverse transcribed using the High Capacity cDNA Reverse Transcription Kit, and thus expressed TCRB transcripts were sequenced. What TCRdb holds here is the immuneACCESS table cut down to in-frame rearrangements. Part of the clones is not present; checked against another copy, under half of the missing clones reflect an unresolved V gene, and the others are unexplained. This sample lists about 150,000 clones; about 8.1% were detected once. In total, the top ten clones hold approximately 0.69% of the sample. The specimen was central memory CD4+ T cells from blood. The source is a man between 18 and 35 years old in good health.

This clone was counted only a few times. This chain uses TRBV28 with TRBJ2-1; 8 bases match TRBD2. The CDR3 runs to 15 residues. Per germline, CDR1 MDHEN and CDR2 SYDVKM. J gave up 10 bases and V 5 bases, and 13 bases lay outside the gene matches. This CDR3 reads CASSKLLREGPEQFF. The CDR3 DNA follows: TGTGCCAGCAGTAAGCTCTTACGGGAGGGGCCCGAGCAGTTCTTC.

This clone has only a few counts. The CDR3 reads CASSLVGGRVEQYF. Here the CDR3 DNA reads TGTGCCAGCAGCTTAGTTGGGGGCCGGGTCGAGCAGTACTTC. This chain uses TRBV7-2 with TRBJ2-7, with D possibly matching TRBD1 (6 bases). From germline, CDR1 is SGHTA and CDR2 FQGNSA. The CDR3 has 14 amino acids. With 1 base removed from V and 6 bases from J, the gap between germline ends came to 13 bases.

CDR3 DNA sequence: TGTGCCACCAAGGGGGCAGGCTCCTACGAGCAGTACTTC. Translating it yields CATKGAGSYEQYF. V gene TRBV19 combines with J gene TRBJ2-7; 7 bases line up with TRBD1. V trimming: 10 bases; J trimming: 0 bases; junction bases outside the gene matches: 6. Germline lookup yields CDR1 LNHDA and CDR2 SQIVND (reference sequence). This CDR3 has 13 amino acids. The complete variable domain, with remaining parts taken from reference TRBV19 and TRBJ2-7, reads DGGITQSPKYLFRKEGQNVTLSCEQNLNHDAMYWYRQDPGQGLRLIYYSQIVNDFQKGDIAEGYSVSREKKESFPLTVTSAQKNPTAFYLCATKGAGSYEQYFGPGTRLTVT.

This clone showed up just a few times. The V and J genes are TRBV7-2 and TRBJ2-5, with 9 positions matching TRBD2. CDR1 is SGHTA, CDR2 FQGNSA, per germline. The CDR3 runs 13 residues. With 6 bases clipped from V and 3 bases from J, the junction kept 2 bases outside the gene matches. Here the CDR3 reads CASRIAGEETQYF. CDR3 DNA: TGTGCCAGCAGGATAGCGGGGGAAGAGACCCAGTACTTC.